Listed below are T cell receptor beta chains from one sample, sequenced in a study of cytomegalovirus exposure and HLA in healthy donors. Profiled with immunoSEQ multiplex PCR; TCRdb holds only in-frame clones, not every one. The top ten hold around 3.2% of the sample, which has about 140,000 clones, around 80% seen once. The material sequenced was PBMCs. Receptors originate from a man aged 40-49 years in good health and CMV-seronegative. The CDR3 runs from the conserved cysteine through the conserved F or W.

v_call cdr3_aa
TRBV4-1 CASSQGGTGGYTNEKLFF
TRBV4-3 CASSQARGLSGNTIYF
TRBV28 CASSLGPKGASYNSPLHF
TRBV4-1 CASSLVPGLASYEQYF
TRBV19 CASSDAGTGITEAFF
TRBV5-6 CASSLDRATYYTQYF
TRBV7-9 CASSLGGTAYNEQFF
TRBV7-3 CASSSETGDYGYTF
TRBV7-9 CASSPRVSYEQYF
TRBV6-5 CASSSYFSGGGSPLHF
TRBV29-1 CSVVIQRGTDTQYF
TRBV27 CASRQQGRSYEQYF
TRBV9 CASSVGGVGYEQYF
TRBV4-2 CASSRQGTNEKLFF
TRBV19 CASSLIAGGPGEQFF
TRBV23-1 CASSRRWVEGTGYTEAFF
TRBV29-1 CSVGRTGGTSTEAFF
TRBV10-1 CASSDHARQGAVDEQFF
TRBV19 CASMGQGAGTEAFF
TRBV4-1 CASSRWIPGQGQETQYF
TRBV14 CASSQQMNTEAFF
TRBV2 CASSEDRGFTDTQYF
TRBV5-1 CASSELTGNYGYTF
TRBV7-9 CASSPRDRTNEKLFF
TRBV29-1 CSVETNRPDHGYTF
TRBV2 CASSERSGGGVYGYTF
TRBV15 CATAVGGSDYEAFF
TRBV2 CASGDRAAADTQYF
TRBV10-2 CASSGWSGGTDTQYF
TRBV2 CASSENVHSGTEAFF
TRBV28 CASNVRANYGYTF
TRBV7-6 CASSLSGNTEAFF
TRBV5-1 CASSLTAPNEKLFF
TRBV28 CASRAPGGGVNQPQHF
TRBV27 CASRVLAGGRNEQYF
TRBV2 CASSPDRGGDEKLFF
TRBV6-5 CASSYNGGGSYEQYF
TRBV28 CASSRALGQGQPQHF
TRBV2 CAIKGASGGGTQYF
TRBV7-8 CASSGTSEYTYEQYF
TRBV2 CASSPGTGVYGYTF
TRBV7-3 CASSSGQGATDTQYF
TRBV9 CASSDLGGGETQYF
TRBV9 CASSVGTSGGDYEQYF
TRBV29-1 CSVQNEQRYNEKLFF
TRBV28 CASSSITKGANVLTF
TRBV9 CASSEAPDTYNEQFF
TRBV4-1 CASSQDGGGQQPQHF
TRBV7-3 CASSFGGNTGELFF
TRBV5-6 CASSHRTGVGEQYF
TRBV28 CASTLGHTEAFF
TRBV5-5 CASSLGHVNEKLFF
TRBV2 CASRSGRGTEAFF
TRBV4-3 CASSQGVGQGLGKLFF
TRBV7-2 CASSFGGRNYGYTF
TRBV9 CASSVDSDFNEKLFF
TRBV7-9 CASSPTDTYGYTF
TRBV6-1 CASSEEGDRVSYGYTF
TRBV5-1 CASSLGGDSNQPQHF
TRBV7-3 CASSGRDGYGYTF